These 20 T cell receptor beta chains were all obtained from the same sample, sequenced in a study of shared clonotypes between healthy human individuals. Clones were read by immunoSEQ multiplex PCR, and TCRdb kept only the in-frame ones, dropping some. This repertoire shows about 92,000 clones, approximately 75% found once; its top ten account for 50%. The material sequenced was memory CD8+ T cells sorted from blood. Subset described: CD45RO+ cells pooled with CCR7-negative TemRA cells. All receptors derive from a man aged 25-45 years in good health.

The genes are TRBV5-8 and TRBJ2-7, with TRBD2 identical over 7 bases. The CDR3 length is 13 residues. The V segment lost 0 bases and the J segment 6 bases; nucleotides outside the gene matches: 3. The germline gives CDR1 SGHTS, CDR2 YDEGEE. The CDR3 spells CASSLEGLVEQYF. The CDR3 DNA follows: TGTGCCAGCAGCTTGGAAGGACTAGTCGAGCAGTACTTC.

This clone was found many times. The CDR3 sequence: CASSLVGQGMNQPQHF. In DNA, the CDR3 is TGTGCCAGCAGCTTAGTCGGGCAGGGCATGAATCAGCCCCAGCATTTT. The chain is built from TRBV7-2 and TRBJ1-5; possible D gene TRBD1, 5 bases. Germline loops: CDR1 SGHTA, CDR2 FQGNSA. The CDR3 extends over 16 amino acids. The V end was cut by 1 base, the J end by 4 bases, with 14 bases between.

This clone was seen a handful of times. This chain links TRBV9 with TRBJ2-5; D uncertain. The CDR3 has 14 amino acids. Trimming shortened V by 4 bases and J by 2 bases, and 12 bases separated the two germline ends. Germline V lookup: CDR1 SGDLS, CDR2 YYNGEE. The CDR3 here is CASSFGPVQETQYF. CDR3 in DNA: TGTGCCAGCAGCTTTGGACCCGTTCAAGAGACCCAGTACTTC.

CDR3 in DNA: TGTGCCAGTAGTATATATTGGACAGCAAGCAATCAGCCCCAGCATTTT. This codes for CASSIYWTASNQPQHF. This rearrangement joins TRBV19 to TRBJ1-5; TRBD1 might be the D (6 bases). The CDR3 contains 16 residues. Germline CDR1 and CDR2: LNHDA and SQIVND (reference sequence). Trimming left V 2 bases short and J 1 base short, with 12 bases between. Variable domain in full (rest from reference TRBV19 and TRBJ1-5): DGGITQSPKYLFRKEGQNVTLSCEQNLNHDAMYWYRQDPGQGLRLIYYSQIVNDFQKGDIAEGYSVSREKKESFPLTVTSAQKNPTAFYLCASSIYWTASNQPQHFGDGTRLSIL.

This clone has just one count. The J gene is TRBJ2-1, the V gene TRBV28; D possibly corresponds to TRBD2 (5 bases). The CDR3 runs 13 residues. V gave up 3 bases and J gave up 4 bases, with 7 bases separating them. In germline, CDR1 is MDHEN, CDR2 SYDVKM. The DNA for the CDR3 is TGTGCCAGCAGTTTGGACTTTTACAATGAGCAGTTCTTC. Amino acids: CASSLDFYNEQFF.

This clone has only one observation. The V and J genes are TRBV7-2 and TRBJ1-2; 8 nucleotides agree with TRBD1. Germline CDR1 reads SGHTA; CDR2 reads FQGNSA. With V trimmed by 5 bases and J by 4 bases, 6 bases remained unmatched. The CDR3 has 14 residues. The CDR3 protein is CASSPRTGSYGYTF. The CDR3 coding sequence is TGTGCCAGCAGCCCCCGGACAGGGAGCTATGGCTACACCTTC.

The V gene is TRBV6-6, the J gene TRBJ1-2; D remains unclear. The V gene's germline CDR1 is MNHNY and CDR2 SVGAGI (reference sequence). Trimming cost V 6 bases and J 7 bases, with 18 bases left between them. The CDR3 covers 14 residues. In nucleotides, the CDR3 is TGTGCCAGCAGCCCGACGGGTGGGTTGGGTGGCTACACCTTC. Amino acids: CASSPTGGLGGYTF.

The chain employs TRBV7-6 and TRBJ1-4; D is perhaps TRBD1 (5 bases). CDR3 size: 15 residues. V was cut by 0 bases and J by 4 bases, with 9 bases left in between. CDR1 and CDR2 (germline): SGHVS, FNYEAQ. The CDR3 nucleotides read TGTGCCAGCAGCTTAGCGCAGGGAGATAATGAAAAACTGTTTTTT. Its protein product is CASSLAQGDNEKLFF.

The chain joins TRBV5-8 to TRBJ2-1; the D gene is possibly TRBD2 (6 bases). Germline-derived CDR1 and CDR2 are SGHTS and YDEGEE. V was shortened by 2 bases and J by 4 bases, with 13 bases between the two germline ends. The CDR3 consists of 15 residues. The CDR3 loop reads CASSLGLARYNEQFF. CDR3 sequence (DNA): TGTGCCAGCAGCTTAGGGCTAGCGAGATACAATGAGCAGTTCTTC.

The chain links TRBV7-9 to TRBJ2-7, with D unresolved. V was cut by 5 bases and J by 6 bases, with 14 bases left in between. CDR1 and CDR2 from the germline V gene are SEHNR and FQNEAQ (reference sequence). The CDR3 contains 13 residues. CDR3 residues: CASSPTAESEQYF. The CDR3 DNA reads TGTGCCAGCAGCCCTACCGCGGAGAGCGAGCAGTACTTC.

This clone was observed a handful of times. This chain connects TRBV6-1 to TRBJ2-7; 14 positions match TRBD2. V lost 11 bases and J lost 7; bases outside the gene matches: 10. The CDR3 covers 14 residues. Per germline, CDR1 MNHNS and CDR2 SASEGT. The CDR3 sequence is CAATGTSGSDEQYF. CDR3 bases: TGTGCCGCGACAGGGACTAGCGGGAGTGATGAGCAGTACTTC.

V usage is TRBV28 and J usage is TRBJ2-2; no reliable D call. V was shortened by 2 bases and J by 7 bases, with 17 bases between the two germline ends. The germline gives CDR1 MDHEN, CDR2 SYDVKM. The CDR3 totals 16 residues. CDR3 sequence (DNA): TGTGCCAGCAGTTTAGAGGTCACCTACTCCAACGGGGAGCTGTTTTTT. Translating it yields CASSLEVTYSNGELFF.

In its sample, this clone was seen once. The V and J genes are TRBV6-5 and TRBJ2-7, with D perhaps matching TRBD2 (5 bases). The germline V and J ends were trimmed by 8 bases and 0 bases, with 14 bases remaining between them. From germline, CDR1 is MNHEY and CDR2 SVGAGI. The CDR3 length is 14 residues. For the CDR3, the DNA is TGTGCCAGCGGTGAGGGCGAGAGCTCCTACGAGCAGTACTTC. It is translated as CASGEGESSYEQYF.

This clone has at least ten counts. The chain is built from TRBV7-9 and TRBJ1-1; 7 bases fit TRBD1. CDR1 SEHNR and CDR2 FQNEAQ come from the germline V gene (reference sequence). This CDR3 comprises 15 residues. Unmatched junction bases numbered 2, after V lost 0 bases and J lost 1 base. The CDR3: CASSLARTGNTEAFF. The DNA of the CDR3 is TGTGCCAGCAGCTTAGCACGGACAGGGAACACTGAAGCTTTCTTT.

The CDR3 nucleotides read TGTGCCAGTAGTATTAGGGACAGGGGAATCTACGAGCAGTACTTC. Translating gives CASSIRDRGIYEQYF. The J gene is TRBJ2-7, the V gene TRBV19; 10 bases agree with TRBD1. Germline CDR1 and CDR2: LNHDA and SQIVND (reference sequence). The V gene end was trimmed by 3 bases and the J gene end by 3 bases; junction bases not matched to a gene: 5. This CDR3 is 15 amino acids long.

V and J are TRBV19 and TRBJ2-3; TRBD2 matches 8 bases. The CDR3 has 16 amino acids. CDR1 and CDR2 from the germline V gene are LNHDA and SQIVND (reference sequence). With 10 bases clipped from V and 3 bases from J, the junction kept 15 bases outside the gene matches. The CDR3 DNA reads TGTGCCAACACCCCGAACGGACTAGCCTTGACAGATACGCAGTATTTT. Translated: CANTPNGLALTDTQYF.

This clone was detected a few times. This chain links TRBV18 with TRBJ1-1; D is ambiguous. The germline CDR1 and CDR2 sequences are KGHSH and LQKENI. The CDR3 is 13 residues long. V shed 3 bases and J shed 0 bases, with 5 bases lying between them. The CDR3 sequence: CASSPDMNTEAFF. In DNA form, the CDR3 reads TGTGCCAGCTCACCCGATATGAACACTGAAGCTTTCTTT.

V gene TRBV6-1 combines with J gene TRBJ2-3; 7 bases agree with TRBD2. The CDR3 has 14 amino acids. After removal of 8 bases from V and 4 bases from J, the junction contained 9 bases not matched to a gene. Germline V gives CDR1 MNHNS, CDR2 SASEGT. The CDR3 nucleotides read TGTGCCAGCGGACGGGAGGAGTACGCAGATACGCAGTATTTT. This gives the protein CASGREEYADTQYF.

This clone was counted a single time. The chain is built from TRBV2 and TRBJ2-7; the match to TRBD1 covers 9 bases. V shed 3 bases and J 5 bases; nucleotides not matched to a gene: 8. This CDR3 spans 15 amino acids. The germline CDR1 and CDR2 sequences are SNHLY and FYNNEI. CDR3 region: CASSDWTGEADEQYF. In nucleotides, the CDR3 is TGTGCCAGCAGTGACTGGACAGGGGAGGCCGACGAGCAGTACTTC.

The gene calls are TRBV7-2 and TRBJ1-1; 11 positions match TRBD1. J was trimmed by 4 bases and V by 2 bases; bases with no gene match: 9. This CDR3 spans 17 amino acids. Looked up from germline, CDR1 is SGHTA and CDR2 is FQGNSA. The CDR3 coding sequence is TGTGCCAGCAGCTTACTCGGACAGGGGGCAAGAGGCACTGAAGCTTTCTTT. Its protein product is CASSLLGQGARGTEAFF.